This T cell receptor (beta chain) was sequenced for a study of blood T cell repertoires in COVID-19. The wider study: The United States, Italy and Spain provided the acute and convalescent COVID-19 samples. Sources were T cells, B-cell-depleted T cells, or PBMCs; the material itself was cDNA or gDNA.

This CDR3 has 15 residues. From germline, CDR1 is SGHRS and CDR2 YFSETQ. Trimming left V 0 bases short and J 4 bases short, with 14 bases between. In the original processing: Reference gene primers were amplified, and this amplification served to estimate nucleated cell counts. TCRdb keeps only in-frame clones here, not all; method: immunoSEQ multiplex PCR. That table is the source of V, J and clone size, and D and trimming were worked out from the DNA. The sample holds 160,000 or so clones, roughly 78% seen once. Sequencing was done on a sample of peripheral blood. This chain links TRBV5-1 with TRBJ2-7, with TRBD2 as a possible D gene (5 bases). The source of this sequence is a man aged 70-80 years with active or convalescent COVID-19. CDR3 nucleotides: TGCGCCAGCAGCTTGGTTGCGACCTCGGGATACGAGCAGTACTTC. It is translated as CASSLVATSGYEQYF.